This T cell receptor beta chain stems from a study of blood T cell repertoires in COVID-19 (TCRdb year 2020). In the study overall: Collaborator samples came from the United States, Italy and Spain and covered acute and convalescent phases of COVID-19. The material from the prospective study consisted of cDNA or gDNA derived from T cells, B-cell-depleted T cells, or PBMCs. The dataset comprised deeply sampled blood TCRbeta repertoires from subjects exposed to, actively infected with, or recovered from COVID-19. The repertoires were made available in a free public database intended to serve as a resource for research on the immune response to SARS-CoV-2. The samples were drawn from two sources: the first 160 participants of the ongoing ImmuneRACE study, and 1,200 or so subjects contributed by 6 global collaborators. Nearly every sample came with metadata listing a de-identified subject ID, COVID-19 status, age in years and sex. Where available, HLA class I and class II types were taken from metadata supplied by the sample provider and were not determined by assay-based typing. General study outcomes and caveats: The quantity of clinical and demographic metadata differed by source and by participant and was supplied without curation.

This clone was counted once. Its recognized antigen is unknown. No base quality values were provided; no much bigger clone lies one nucleotide off. TCRbeta CDR3 regions were amplified from genomic DNA using the immunoSEQ Assay, a bias-controlled multiplex PCR. In the source study's methods: Nucleated cell counts per sample were estimated from amplification of reference gene primers within the assay. To quantify the absolute abundance of each unique TCRbeta CDR3 rearrangement, sequence reads were collapsed and filtered. For each sample, productive Simpson clonality was calculated as the square root of Simpson's diversity index across productive rearrangements. TCRdb retrieved this table from immuneACCESS and kept in-frame rearrangements only. Not all clones are present; in checked studies, unresolved V genes account for under half, and no reason is known for the remainder. Clone size and V and J calls were adopted from that table, with D and trimming inferred from the DNA. The sample table contains a few hundred thousand clones; only one count was recorded for around 90% of them. Roughly 1.2% of the sample is held by the ten biggest clonotypes.

The collaborating institutions used their own protocols to collect whole blood in K2EDTA tubes. For TCRbeta analysis, collaborator samples were shipped as frozen whole blood, as isolated PBMCs, or as DNA extracted from either sample type. V is trimmed back by 2 bases and J by 3 bases, and the junction contains 2 bases that no gene match accounts for. Looking up the germline V gene (reference sequence) yields CDR1 PRHDT and CDR2 FYEKMQ. The CDR3 has 14 amino acids, counting the end cysteine and phenylalanine. The entry retains the CDR3 DNA only, 42 bases that are in frame from base 1. The TCR originated in a man in his forties or fifties with acute or convalescent COVID-19. The sample taken for sequencing was peripheral blood. This receptor chain uses TRBV13 and TRBJ2-7; TRBD2 aligns with 9 central bases. The CDR3 corresponds to CASSLSGGFYEQYF. DNA sequence: TGTGCCAGCAGCTTAAGCGGGGGGTTCTACGAGCAGTACTTC.